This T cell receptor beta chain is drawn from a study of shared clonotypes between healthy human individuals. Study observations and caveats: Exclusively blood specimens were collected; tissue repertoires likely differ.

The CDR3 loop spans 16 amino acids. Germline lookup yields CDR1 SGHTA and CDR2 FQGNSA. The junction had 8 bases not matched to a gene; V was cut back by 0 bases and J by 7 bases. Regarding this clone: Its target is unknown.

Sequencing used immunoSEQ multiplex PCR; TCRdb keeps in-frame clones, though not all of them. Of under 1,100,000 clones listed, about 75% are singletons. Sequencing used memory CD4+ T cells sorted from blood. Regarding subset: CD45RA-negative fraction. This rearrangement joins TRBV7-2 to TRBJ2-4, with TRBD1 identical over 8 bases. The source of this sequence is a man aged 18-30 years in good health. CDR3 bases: TGTGCCAGCAGCTTAGCTATAGCAGGGGGCGGGAACATTCAGTACTTC. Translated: CASSLAIAGGGNIQYF.